A selection of T cell receptor beta chains follows, all from one sample in a study of shared clonotypes between healthy human individuals. Some clones are missing from TCRdb's copy, which holds only in-frame ones; the method was immunoSEQ multiplex PCR. The table records over a million clones, about 96% of them present only once. The sample taken for sequencing was naive CD4+ T cells sorted from blood. The receptors were sampled from a man aged 25 to 45 in good health. Each CDR3 is given with its conserved first and last residue. D genes are given only for firm matches. The listing skips clone size in some rows; elsewhere it reads once, few, many or a size class.

clone size,V gene,D gene,J gene,CDR3 protein,CDR3 DNA
NA,TRBV5-6,TRBD2,TRBJ2-1,CASSYPSGSSYNEQFF,TGTGCCAGCAGCTATCCTAGCGGGAGCTCCTACAATGAGCAGTTCTTC
NA,TRBV7-9,TRBD1,TRBJ1-2,CASSDRTGGKNGYTF,TGTGCCAGCAGCGATAGGACAGGGGGCAAGAATGGCTACACCTTC
NA,TRBV7-9,NA,TRBJ2-1,CASSPTSSYNEQFF,TGTGCCAGCAGCCCGACTAGCTCCTACAATGAGCAGTTCTTC
NA,TRBV18,NA,TRBJ1-1,CASSEVGTEAFF,TGTGCCAGCTCAGAGGTGGGCACTGAAGCTTTCTTT
NA,TRBV9,NA,TRBJ2-7,CASSVESRPTYEQYF,TGTGCCAGCAGCGTAGAGTCCAGACCCACCTACGAGCAGTACTTC
NA,TRBV5-1,NA,TRBJ1-1,CASSLAELGGSTEAFF,TGCGCCAGCAGCTTGGCCGAGTTAGGGGGAAGCACTGAAGCTTTCTTT
NA,TRBV20-1,NA,TRBJ2-5,CSARVTETQYF,TGCAGTGCTAGAGTTACGGAGACCCAGTACTTC
NA,TRBV27,TRBD2,TRBJ2-7,CASSPLTSGRSYEQYF,TGTGCCAGCAGTCCTTTGACTAGCGGGAGATCCTACGAGCAGTACTTC
NA,TRBV5-1,NA,TRBJ2-5,CASSLFWTDQETQYF,TGCGCCAGCAGCTTGTTTTGGACGGACCAAGAGACCCAGTACTTC
NA,TRBV29-1,TRBD1,TRBJ2-5,CSADRGEVTQYF,TGCAGCGCAGACAGGGGGGAGGTGACCCAGTACTTC
NA,TRBV9,NA,TRBJ2-7,CASSVGVLANYEQYF,TGTGCCAGCAGCGTAGGCGTCCTAGCGAACTACGAGCAGTACTTC
NA,TRBV5-8,TRBD1,TRBJ2-7,CASSLRDRGRRQYF,TGTGCCAGCAGCCTCCGGGACAGGGGAAGGCGGCAGTACTTC
NA,TRBV6-5,NA,TRBJ1-5,CASRGGGQPQHF,TGTGCCAGCAGAGGGGGAGGCCAGCCCCAGCATTTT
NA,TRBV11-2,NA,TRBJ2-3,CASSLLQDTQYF,TGTGCCAGCAGCTTGCTCCAGGATACGCAGTATTTT
NA,TRBV27,NA,TRBJ1-1,CASGRQTNTEAFF,TGTGCCAGCGGGCGACAGACGAACACTGAAGCTTTCTTT
NA,TRBV7-2,TRBD1,TRBJ1-1,CASSSRTGREAFF,TGTGCCAGCAGCTCCCGGACAGGCCGAGAAGCTTTCTTT
NA,TRBV5-1,NA,TRBJ1-4,CASSLGRDEKLFF,TGCGCCAGCAGCTTGGGGCGAGACGAAAAACTGTTTTTT
NA,TRBV28,NA,TRBJ1-5,CASKMGIGSEGQPQHF,TGTGCCAGCAAGATGGGGATTGGGTCTGAGGGTCAGCCCCAGCATTTT
NA,TRBV7-8,NA,TRBJ2-2,CASSSSLAGNTGELFF,TGTGCCAGCAGCTCCAGTTTGGCGGGGAACACCGGGGAGCTGTTTTTT
NA,TRBV6-1,NA,TRBJ2-2,CASTRRGAPTGELFF,TGTGCCAGCACCCGACGGGGGGCCCCCACCGGGGAGCTGTTTTTT
NA,TRBV11-2,NA,TRBJ2-7,CASSVDELEPFYEQYF,TGTGCCAGCAGCGTAGACGAACTCGAGCCGTTCTACGAGCAGTACTTC
NA,TRBV30,NA,TRBJ2-4,CAWSVGSDPPHSIQYF,TGTGCCTGGAGTGTAGGATCGGACCCACCTCACAGCATTCAGTACTTC
NA,TRBV5-5,NA,TRBJ1-5,CASSFKTSVYSNQPQHF,TGTGCCAGCAGCTTTAAAACGTCCGTATATAGCAATCAGCCCCAGCATTTT
NA,TRBV7-2,NA,TRBJ2-1,CASSLTTGSNEQFF,TGTGCCAGCAGCTTGACGACCGGGAGCAATGAGCAGTTCTTC
NA,TRBV7-9,NA,TRBJ2-7,CASSLDGGEQYF,TGTGCCAGCAGCTTAGATGGGGGCGAGCAGTACTTC
NA,TRBV29-1,NA,TRBJ1-4,CSVDLGIGEKLFF,TGCAGCGTTGATTTGGGGATTGGGGAAAAACTGTTTTTT
NA,TRBV7-9,TRBD1,TRBJ2-7,CASMTGGAYEQYF,TGTGCCAGCATGACAGGGGGGGCCTACGAGCAGTACTTC
NA,TRBV2,NA,TRBJ2-3,CASRRRAEGTDTQYF,TGTGCCAGCAGGCGTAGGGCGGAGGGGACAGATACGCAGTATTTT
NA,TRBV5-1,TRBD2,TRBJ2-3,CASSFLAGPTDTQYF,TGCGCCAGCAGCTTCCTAGCGGGACCCACAGATACGCAGTATTTT
NA,TRBV7-2,NA,TRBJ2-1,CASSFRAVYNEQFF,TGTGCCAGCAGCTTTAGAGCGGTATACAATGAGCAGTTCTTC
NA,TRBV28,NA,TRBJ1-3,CASNENRDFRNTIYF,TGTGCCAGCAACGAAAACCGGGACTTTAGAAACACCATATATTTT
NA,TRBV6-1,NA,TRBJ2-1,CASSEAGKAAQFF,TGTGCCAGCAGTGAAGCAGGGAAGGCTGCGCAGTTCTTC
NA,TRBV19,NA,TRBJ2-5,CASKPDTQWGETQYF,TGTGCCAGTAAGCCGGACACTCAATGGGGAGAGACCCAGTACTTC
NA,TRBV29-1,TRBD1,TRBJ2-4,CSVVTGWAKNIQYF,TGCAGCGTTGTGACAGGGTGGGCCAAAAACATTCAGTACTTC
NA,TRBV15,NA,TRBJ2-7,CATSRDRVTAQYF,TGTGCCACCAGCAGAGATCGTGTTACGGCGCAGTACTTC
NA,TRBV11-2,NA,TRBJ1-1,CASSFPTRGGTEAFF,TGTGCCAGCAGCTTTCCGACCAGGGGAGGCACTGAAGCTTTCTTT
NA,TRBV15,TRBD2,TRBJ2-7,CATSRGLAGAIYEQYF,TGTGCCACCAGCAGAGGACTAGCGGGAGCGATCTACGAGCAGTACTTC
once,TRBV7-9,TRBD1,TRBJ1-5,CASSLLGQGNQPQHF,TGTGCCAGCAGCTTATTGGGACAGGGTAATCAGCCCCAGCATTTT
NA,TRBV30,NA,TRBJ2-3,CAWKKVDTQYF,TGTGCCTGGAAGAAAGTTGATACGCAGTATTTT
once,TRBV9,TRBD1,TRBJ1-2,CASSGHLDRVSGYTF,TGTGCCAGCAGCGGACACTTGGACAGGGTTTCTGGCTACACCTTC
once,TRBV6-1,TRBD2,TRBJ2-2,CASSGSGGGTGELFF,TGTGCCAGCAGTGGCAGCGGGGGTGGTACCGGGGAGCTGTTTTTT
NA,TRBV7-9,NA,TRBJ2-7,CASSLVGSPYEQYF,TGTGCCAGCAGCTTAGTTGGCAGTCCCTACGAGCAGTACTTC